A single sample gave rise to the 16 T cell receptor beta chains below, sequenced in a study of Ad26.COV2.S vaccination and SARS-CoV-2 variants. The treatment was: approximately 18 received Ad26.COV2.S at low or high dose, single or two shots; 5 received placebo; per-sample allocation not given. Material that was analyzed had been drawn on day 63 after the first vaccine or placebo injection. Clones were read by immunoSEQ multiplex PCR, and TCRdb kept only the in-frame ones, dropping some. The sample carries about 680,000 clones, roughly 90% recorded once. The sample in question was peripheral blood, obtained in a trial of Ad26.COV2.S vaccine versus placebo. These receptors were collected from a person between 18 and 60 years old who received the Ad26.COV2.S COVID-19 vaccine or a placebo.

This clone was counted a single time. The V gene is TRBV30, the J gene TRBJ1-1; D uncertain. In germline, CDR1 is GTSNPN, CDR2 SVGIG (reference sequence). The CDR3 extends over 13 amino acids. V lost 3 bases and J 11 bases, leaving 19 bases between the germline ends. As DNA, the CDR3 is TGTGCCTGGAGCATGGAAAGGGTTTACGGTGCTTTCTTT. Translated: CAWSMERVYGAFF.

The chain links TRBV19 to TRBJ2-3, with D perhaps given as TRBD1 or TRBD2 (6 bases each). The CDR3 is 16 residues long. V lost 5 bases and J lost 6, with 21 bases in between. Germline CDR1 is LNHDA and CDR2 is SQIVND (reference sequence). The CDR3 spells CASSPPGAVGRDTQYF. CDR3 coding DNA: TGTGCCAGTAGTCCTCCGGGGGCTGTGGGAAGGGATACGCAGTATTTT. Looking up the rest from reference TRBV19 and TRBJ2-3 gives the full variable domain: DGGITQSPKYLFRKEGQNVTLSCEQNLNHDAMYWYRQDPGQGLRLIYYSQIVNDFQKGDIAEGYSVSREKKESFPLTVTSAQKNPTAFYLCASSPPGAVGRDTQYFGPGTRLTVL.

This rearrangement joins TRBV10-3 to TRBJ2-1; D ambiguous. Per the germline V gene, CDR1 is ENHRY and CDR2 is SYGVKD. The V gene lost 0 bases and the J gene lost 4 bases, with 7 bases spanning the gap. This CDR3 has 14 amino acids. The CDR3 here is CAISESDRYNEQFF. The CDR3 bases are TGTGCCATCAGTGAGTCGGATCGATACAATGAGCAGTTCTTC.

The chain recombines TRBV3-1 (or the pseudogene TRBV3-2) with TRBJ1-6, with 8 positions matching TRBD1. This CDR3 has 16 amino acids. V lost 2 bases, J lost 6 bases, and 6 bases stayed unmatched. Germline CDR1 and CDR2: LGHDT and YNNKEL (reference sequence). The CDR3 sequence: CASSQQGAYPNSPLHF. CDR3 DNA: TGTGCCAGCAGCCAACAGGGGGCATACCCTAATTCACCCCTCCACTTT.

The chain is built from TRBV10-3 and TRBJ2-5; D may match TRBD1 or TRBD2 (5 bases each). Germline CDR1 and CDR2: ENHRY and SYGVKD. CDR3 length equals 13 residues. V lost 4 bases and J 2 bases, leaving 8 bases between the germline ends. CDR3 region: CAISGDGQETQYF. CDR3 coding DNA: TGTGCCATCAGTGGGGACGGGCAAGAGACCCAGTACTTC.

This clone came up once. The rearrangement links TRBV3-1 (or the pseudogene TRBV3-2) to TRBJ1-2, with 8 bases aligning to TRBD1. Germline V lookup: CDR1 LGHDT, CDR2 YNNKEL (reference sequence). This CDR3 has 15 residues. V was pared by 0 bases and J by 4 bases, with 4 bases of the junction left unmatched. The CDR3 is CASSQDRGLGYGYTF. As DNA, the CDR3 is TGTGCCAGCAGCCAAGACAGGGGGCTAGGCTATGGCTACACCTTC.

In DNA, the CDR3 is TGTGCCAGCAGTGTTAGCGGGAGTGGGACCGGGGAGCTGTTTTTT. Translating it yields CASSVSGSGTGELFF. The chain links TRBV6-4 to TRBJ2-2; 9 nucleotides agree with TRBD2. J was trimmed by 5 bases and V by 4 bases; bases with no gene match: 5. Germline CDR1 MRHNA, CDR2 SNTAGT. The CDR3 loop spans 15 amino acids.

The chain uses TRBV30 and TRBJ1-3; possible D gene TRBD1, 5 bases. The V end was cut by 0 bases, the J end by 1 base, with 10 bases between. The CDR3 is 15 residues long. Per the germline V gene, CDR1 is GTSNPN and CDR2 is SVGIG (reference sequence). DNA of the CDR3: TGTGCCTGGAGTGTAGGGACTGAGTCTGGAAACACCATATATTTT. It translates to CAWSVGTESGNTIYF.

This sequence joins TRBV19 and TRBJ1-6; D is possibly TRBD1 (5 bases). Trimming cost V 5 bases and J 6 bases, with 8 bases left between them. The CDR3 loop spans 13 amino acids. CDR1 and CDR2 (germline): LNHDA, SQIVND (reference sequence). The DNA of the CDR3 is TGTGCCAGTAGTGCGGGGACTAATTCACCCCTCCACTTT. It is translated as CASSAGTNSPLHF.

The chain recombines TRBV6-5 with TRBJ1-2, with unresolved D. CDR1 is MNHEY and CDR2 is SVGAGI in the germline V gene. The CDR3 contains 15 residues. V was trimmed by 5 bases and J by 4 bases, leaving 17 bases between them. The CDR3 reads CASSPTRTKSYGYTF. As DNA, the CDR3 is TGTGCCAGCAGTCCAACCCGGACGAAGAGCTATGGCTACACCTTC.

This chain uses TRBV14 with TRBJ2-7, with TRBD2 matching 7 bases. The CDR3 runs 14 residues. Trimming at V came to 4 bases and at J to 2 bases, leaving 5 bases not matched to a gene. The V gene's germline CDR1 is SGHDN and CDR2 FVKESK. DNA for the CDR3: TGTGCCAGCAGCCTCCATGGGGGGGCCTACGAGCAGTACTTC. This gives the protein CASSLHGGAYEQYF.

DNA of the CDR3: TGTGCCAGTAGTATTGTAACTAGCGGCTCATCCTACGAGCAGTACTTC. It translates to CASSIVTSGSSYEQYF. This chain links TRBV19 with TRBJ2-7, with 8 bases identical to TRBD2. CDR3 size: 16 residues. The V gene's germline CDR1 is LNHDA and CDR2 SQIVND (reference sequence). After removal of 3 bases from V and 1 base from J, the junction contained 8 bases not matched to a gene.

The chain couples TRBV7-2 to TRBJ2-1; TRBD2 agrees at 14 bases. The CDR3 consists of 17 residues. Unmatched junction bases numbered 9, after V lost 5 bases and J lost 6 bases. The germline V gene has CDR1 SGHTA and CDR2 FQGNSA. The CDR3 here is CASSLLPGLAGGNEQFF. As DNA, the CDR3 is TGTGCCAGCAGCCTCCTACCCGGACTAGCGGGAGGCAATGAGCAGTTCTTC.

This chain joins TRBV18 and TRBJ2-1; D not resolved. Per germline, CDR1 KGHSH and CDR2 LQKENI. The V and J ends lost 6 bases and 8 bases respectively, with 17 bases between them. This CDR3 is built from 14 residues. The CDR3 DNA reads TGTGCCAGCTCCAACAGTGGGAACGGCGATGAGCAGTTCTTC. Translated, it gives CASSNSGNGDEQFF.

The rearrangement joins TRBV2 to TRBJ1-6; D gene uncertain. The CDR3 consists of 16 residues. The germline CDR1 and CDR2 sequences are SNHLY and FYNNEI. The V end was cut by 2 bases, the J end by 7 bases, with 15 bases between. CDR3 region: CASSERGTQSNSPLHF. The CDR3 coding sequence is TGTGCCAGCAGTGAACGGGGTACTCAGTCCAATTCACCCCTCCACTTT.

This rearrangement joins TRBV18 to TRBJ1-1; D call uncertain. CDR3 length: 15 amino acids. The germline V gene has CDR1 KGHSH and CDR2 LQKENI. V dropped 4 bases and J dropped 3 bases, with 15 bases sitting between them. The CDR3 nucleotides read TGTGCCAGCTCACAAAGATTACCTCAGGACACTGAAGCTTTCTTT. This encodes CASSQRLPQDTEAFF. Based on the CDR3 plus reference TRBV18 and TRBJ1-1, the full variable domain is NAGVMQNPRHLVRRRGQEARLRCSPMKGHSHVYWYRQLPEEGLKFMVYLQKENIIDESGMPKERFSAEFPKEGPSILRIQQVVRGDSAAYFCASSQRLPQDTEAFFGQGTRLTVV.